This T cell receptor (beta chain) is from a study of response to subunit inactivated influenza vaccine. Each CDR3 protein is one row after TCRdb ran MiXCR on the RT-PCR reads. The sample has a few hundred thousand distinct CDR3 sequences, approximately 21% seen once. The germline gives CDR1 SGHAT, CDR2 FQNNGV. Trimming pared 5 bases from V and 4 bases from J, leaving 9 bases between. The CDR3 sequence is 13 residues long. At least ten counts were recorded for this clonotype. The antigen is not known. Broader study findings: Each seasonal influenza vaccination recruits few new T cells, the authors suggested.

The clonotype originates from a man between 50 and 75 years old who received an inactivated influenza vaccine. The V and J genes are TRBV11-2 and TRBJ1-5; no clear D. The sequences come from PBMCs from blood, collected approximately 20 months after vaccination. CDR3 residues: CASSTDLNQPQHF. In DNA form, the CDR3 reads TGTGCCAGCAGCACCGACCTTAATCAGCCCCAGCATTTT.